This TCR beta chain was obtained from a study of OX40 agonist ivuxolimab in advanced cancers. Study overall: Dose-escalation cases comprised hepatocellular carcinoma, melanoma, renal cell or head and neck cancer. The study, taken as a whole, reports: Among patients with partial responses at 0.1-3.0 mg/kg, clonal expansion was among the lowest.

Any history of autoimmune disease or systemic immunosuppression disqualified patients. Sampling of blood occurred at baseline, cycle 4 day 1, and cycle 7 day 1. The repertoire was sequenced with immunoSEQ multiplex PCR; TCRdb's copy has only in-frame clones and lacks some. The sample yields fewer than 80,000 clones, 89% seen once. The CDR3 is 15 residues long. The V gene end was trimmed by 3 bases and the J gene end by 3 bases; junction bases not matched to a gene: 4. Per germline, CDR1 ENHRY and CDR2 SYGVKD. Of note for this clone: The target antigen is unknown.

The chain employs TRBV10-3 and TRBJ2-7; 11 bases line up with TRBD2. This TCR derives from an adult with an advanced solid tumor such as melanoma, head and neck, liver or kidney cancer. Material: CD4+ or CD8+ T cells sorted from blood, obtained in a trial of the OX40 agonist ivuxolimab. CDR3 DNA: TGTGCCATCAGTGACGGGACTAGCGGTGGCTACGAGCAGTACTTC. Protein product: CAISDGTSGGYEQYF.